The present T cell receptor beta chain was sequenced within a study of control samples from healthy donors and cancer patients. Germline loops: CDR1 KGHSH, CDR2 LQKENI. This CDR3 comprises 13 residues. V shed 6 bases and J shed 5 bases, with 13 bases lying between them. TCRdb's table, derived via immunoSEQ multiplex PCR, lists solely in-frame clones and lacks some. The profile shows about 71,000 clones, 85% to 90% of them singletons. The rearrangement links TRBV18 to TRBJ1-2; no clear D gene. The sequence derives from a man aged 55 to 70 with lung cancer. The specimen sequenced was PBMCs. The CDR3 nucleotides are TGTGCCAGCTCCCCCGGACGCTATTATGGCTACACCTTC. Its protein product is CASSPGRYYGYTF.